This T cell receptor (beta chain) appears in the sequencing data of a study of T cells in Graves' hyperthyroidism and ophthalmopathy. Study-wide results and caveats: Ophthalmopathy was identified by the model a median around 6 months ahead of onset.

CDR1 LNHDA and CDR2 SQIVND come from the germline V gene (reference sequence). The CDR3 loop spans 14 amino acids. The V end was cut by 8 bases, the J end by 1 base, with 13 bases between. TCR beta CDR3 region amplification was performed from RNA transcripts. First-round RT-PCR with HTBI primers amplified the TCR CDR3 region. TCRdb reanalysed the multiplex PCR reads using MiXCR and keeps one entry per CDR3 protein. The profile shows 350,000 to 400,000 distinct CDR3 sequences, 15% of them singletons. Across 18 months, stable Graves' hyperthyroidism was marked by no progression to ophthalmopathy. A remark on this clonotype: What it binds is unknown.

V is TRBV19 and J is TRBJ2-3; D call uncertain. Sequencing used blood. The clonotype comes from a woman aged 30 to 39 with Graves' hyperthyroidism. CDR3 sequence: CASQTYWGTDTQYF. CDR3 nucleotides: TGTGCCAGTCAGACTTATTGGGGCACAGATACGCAGTATTTT. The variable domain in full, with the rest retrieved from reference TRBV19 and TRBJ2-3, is DGGITQSPKYLFRKEGQNVTLSCEQNLNHDAMYWYRQDPGQGLRLIYYSQIVNDFQKGDIAEGYSVSREKKESFPLTVTSAQKNPTAFYLCASQTYWGTDTQYFGPGTRLTVL.